This T cell receptor (beta chain) was identified in a study of beta chain features in type 1 diabetes. Study information: No patient-donor differences in age, gender, total cells or subset yield. Overall study results and limits: The similarity of naive, central memory and Treg TCRB repertoires appeared greater among patients than among healthy donors.

A sort by CD45RO/CCR7/CD25/CD127/CD95/CD27 yielded CD4+ naive, central memory, regulatory and stem cell-like memory cells. Reverse transcribing all isolated RNA meant expressed TCRB transcripts were sequenced. The repertoire was sequenced with immunoSEQ multiplex PCR; TCRdb's copy has only in-frame clones and lacks some. This sample carries just under 150,000 clones, around 9.3% of them seen once, and the ten largest clones take under 1.5%. V was pared by 1 base and J by 4 bases, with 10 bases between. This CDR3 region has 14 residues. Germline assignment: CDR1 SGHTA and CDR2 FQGNSA. Of note for this clone: Its antigen is unknown.

The rearrangement joins TRBV7-2 to TRBJ2-5; D remains unclear. Sequencing was carried out using naive CD4+ T cells from blood. This TCR was sampled from a man younger than 35 in good health. In DNA form, the CDR3 reads TGTGCCAGCAGCTTAGTTGGGCGTAGAGAGACCCAGTACTTC. Translation gives CASSLVGRRETQYF.